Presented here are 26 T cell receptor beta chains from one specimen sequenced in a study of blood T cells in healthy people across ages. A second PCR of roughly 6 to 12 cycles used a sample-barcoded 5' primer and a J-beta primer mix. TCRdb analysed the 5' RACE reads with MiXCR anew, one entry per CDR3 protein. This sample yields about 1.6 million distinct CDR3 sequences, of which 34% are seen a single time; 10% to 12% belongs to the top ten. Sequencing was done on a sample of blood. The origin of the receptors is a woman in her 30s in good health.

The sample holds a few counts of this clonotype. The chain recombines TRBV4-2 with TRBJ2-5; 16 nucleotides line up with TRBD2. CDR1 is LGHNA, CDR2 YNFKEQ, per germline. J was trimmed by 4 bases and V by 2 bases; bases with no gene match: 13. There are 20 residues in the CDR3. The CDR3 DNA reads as TGTGCCAGCAGCCAACATGAACCGGGACTAGCGGGAGGGATTGGAGAGACCCAGTACTTC. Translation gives CASSQHEPGLAGGIGETQYF.

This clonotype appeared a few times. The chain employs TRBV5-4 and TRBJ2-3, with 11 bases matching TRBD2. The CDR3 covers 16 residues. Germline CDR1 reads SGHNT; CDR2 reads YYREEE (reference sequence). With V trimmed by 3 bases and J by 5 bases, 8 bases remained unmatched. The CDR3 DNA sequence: TGTGCCAGCAGCTCAGGCGCTAGCGGGAGGAAAGATACGCAGTATTTT. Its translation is CASSSGASGRKDTQYF.

This chain's CDR3 is CSARDQERYTF. The CDR3 DNA reads as TGCAGTGCTAGAGACCAGGAGCGCTACACCTTC. This rearrangement joins TRBV20-1 to TRBJ1-2; no clear D gene. V was cut by 0 bases and J by 9 bases, with 8 bases left in between. The CDR3 is 11 residues long. Looked up from germline, CDR1 is DFQATT and CDR2 is SNEGSKA (reference sequence).

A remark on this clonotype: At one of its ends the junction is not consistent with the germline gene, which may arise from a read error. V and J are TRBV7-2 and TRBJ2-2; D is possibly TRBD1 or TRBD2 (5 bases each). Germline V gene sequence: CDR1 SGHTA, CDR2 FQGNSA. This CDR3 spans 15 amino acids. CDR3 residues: CASSFSGTNTRELFF. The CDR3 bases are TGTGCCAGCAGCTTTTCCGGGACGAACACCAGGGAGCTGTTTTTT.

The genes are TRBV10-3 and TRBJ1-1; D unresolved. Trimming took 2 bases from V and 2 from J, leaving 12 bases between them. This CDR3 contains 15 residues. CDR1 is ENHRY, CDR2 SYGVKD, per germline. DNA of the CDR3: TGTGCCATCAGTGAGCGGGGTGCGAGTAACACTGAAGCTTTCTTT. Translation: CAISERGASNTEAFF.

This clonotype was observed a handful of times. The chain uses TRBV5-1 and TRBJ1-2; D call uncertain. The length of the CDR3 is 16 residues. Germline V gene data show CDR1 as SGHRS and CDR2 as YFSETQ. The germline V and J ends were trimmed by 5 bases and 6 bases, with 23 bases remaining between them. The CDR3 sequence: CASRSGQAQMNDGYTF. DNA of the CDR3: TGCGCCAGCAGGTCGGGCCAGGCCCAGATGAACGATGGCTACACCTTC.

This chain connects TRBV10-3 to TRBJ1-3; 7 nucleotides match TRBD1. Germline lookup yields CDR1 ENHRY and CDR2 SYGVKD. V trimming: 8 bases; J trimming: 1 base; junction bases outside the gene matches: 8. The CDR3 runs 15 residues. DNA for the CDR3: TGTGCCATCTCACTAACGGACAGGTCTGGAAACACCATATATTTT. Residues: CAISLTDRSGNTIYF.

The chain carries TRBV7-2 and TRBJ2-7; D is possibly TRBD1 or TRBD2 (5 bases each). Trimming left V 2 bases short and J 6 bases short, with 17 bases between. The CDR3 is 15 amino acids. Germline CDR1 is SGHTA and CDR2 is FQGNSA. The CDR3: CASSLPSSGTREQYV. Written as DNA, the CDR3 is TGTGCCAGCAGCTTACCGTCATCGGGGACCCGCGAGCAGTACGTC.

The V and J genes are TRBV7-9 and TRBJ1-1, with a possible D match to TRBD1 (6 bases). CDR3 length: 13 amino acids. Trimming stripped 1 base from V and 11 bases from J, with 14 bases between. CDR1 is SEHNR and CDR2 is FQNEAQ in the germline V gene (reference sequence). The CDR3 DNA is TGTGCCAGCAGCTTAGGGGGGGCGTCGGCTGCTTTCTTT. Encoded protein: CASSLGGASAAFF. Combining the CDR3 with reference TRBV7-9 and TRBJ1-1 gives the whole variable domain DTGVSQNPRHKITKRGQNVTFRCDPISEHNRLYWYRQTLGQGPEFLTYFQNEAQLEKSRLLSDRFSAERPKGSFSTLEIQRTEQGDSAMYLCASSLGGASAAFFGQGTRLTVV.

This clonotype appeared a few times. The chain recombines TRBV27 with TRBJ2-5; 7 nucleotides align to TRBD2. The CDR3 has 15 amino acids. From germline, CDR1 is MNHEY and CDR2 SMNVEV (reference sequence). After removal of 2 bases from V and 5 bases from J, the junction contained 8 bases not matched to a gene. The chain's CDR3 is CASSLRSAGWETQYF. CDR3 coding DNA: TGTGCCAGCAGTTTACGTTCAGCGGGGTGGGAGACCCAGTACTTC.

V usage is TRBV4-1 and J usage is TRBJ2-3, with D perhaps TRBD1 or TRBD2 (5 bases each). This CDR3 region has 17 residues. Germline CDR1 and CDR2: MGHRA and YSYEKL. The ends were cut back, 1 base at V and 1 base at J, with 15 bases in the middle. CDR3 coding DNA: TGCGCCAGCAGCCAAGGATTCGGGGCCCGTGGCACAGATACGCAGTATTTT. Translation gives CASSQGFGARGTDTQYF.

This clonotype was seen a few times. DNA for the CDR3: TGTGCCAGCAGGGTTGAGCGGGGATACACCGGGGAGCTGTTTTTT. This sequence encodes CASRVERGYTGELFF. J is TRBJ2-2 and V is TRBV27, with 7 nucleotides matching TRBD2. CDR3 length equals 15 residues. Germline CDR1 is MNHEY and CDR2 is SMNVEV (reference sequence). The J segment lost 3 bases and the V segment lost 6 bases, leaving 7 bases of the junction unmatched.

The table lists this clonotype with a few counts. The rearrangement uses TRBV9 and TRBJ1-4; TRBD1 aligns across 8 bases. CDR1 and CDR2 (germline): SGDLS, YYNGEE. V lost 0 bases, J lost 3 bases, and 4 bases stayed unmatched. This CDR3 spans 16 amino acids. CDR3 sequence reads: CASSVVGTGPNEKLFF. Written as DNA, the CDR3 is TGTGCCAGCAGCGTAGTGGGGACAGGCCCTAATGAAAAACTGTTTTTT.

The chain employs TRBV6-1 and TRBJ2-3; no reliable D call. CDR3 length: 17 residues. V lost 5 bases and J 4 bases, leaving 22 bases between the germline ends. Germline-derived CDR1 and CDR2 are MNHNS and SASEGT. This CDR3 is CASSRRASGVVADTQYF. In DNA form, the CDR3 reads TGTGCCAGCAGTCGAAGGGCCTCCGGCGTGGTAGCAGATACGCAGTATTTT.

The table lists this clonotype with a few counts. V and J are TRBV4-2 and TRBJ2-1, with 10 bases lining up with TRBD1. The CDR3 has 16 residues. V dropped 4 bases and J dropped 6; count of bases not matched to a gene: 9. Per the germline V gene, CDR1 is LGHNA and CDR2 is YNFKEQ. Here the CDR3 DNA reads TGTGCCAGCAGCCCCACGAGTGGGACAGGGGCCAATGAGCAGTTCTTC. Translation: CASSPTSGTGANEQFF.

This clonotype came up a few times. For the CDR3, the DNA is TGTGCCAGCAGCTTAGGGGGGTTGGCGAACACTGAAGCTTTCTTT. This gives the protein CASSLGGLANTEAFF. This chain connects TRBV7-9 to TRBJ1-1, with D possibly TRBD1 on 5 matching bases. There are 15 residues in the CDR3. Germline V CDR1 and CDR2: SEHNR, FQNEAQ (reference sequence). V shed 1 base and J shed 1 base, with 10 bases lying between them.

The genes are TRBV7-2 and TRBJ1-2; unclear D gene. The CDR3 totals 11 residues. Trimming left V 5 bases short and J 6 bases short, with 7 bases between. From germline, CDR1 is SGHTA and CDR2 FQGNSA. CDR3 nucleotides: TGTGCCAGCAGCCCGAGAGATGGCTACACCTTC. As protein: CASSPRDGYTF. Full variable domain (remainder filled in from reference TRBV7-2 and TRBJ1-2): GAGVSQSPSNKVTEKGKDVELRCDPISGHTALYWYRQSLGQGLEFLIYFQGNSAPDKSGLPSDRFSAERTGGSVSTLTIQRTQQEDSAVYLCASSPRDGYTFGSGTRLTVV.

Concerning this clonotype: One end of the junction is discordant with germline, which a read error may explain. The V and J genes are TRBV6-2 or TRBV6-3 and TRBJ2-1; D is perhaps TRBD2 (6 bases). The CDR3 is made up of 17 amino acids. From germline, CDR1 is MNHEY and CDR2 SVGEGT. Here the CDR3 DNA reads TGTGCCAGCAGTTACCCAGGGACTCCAGCATCCTACGATGAGCAGTTCTTC. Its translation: CASSYPGTPASYDEQFF.

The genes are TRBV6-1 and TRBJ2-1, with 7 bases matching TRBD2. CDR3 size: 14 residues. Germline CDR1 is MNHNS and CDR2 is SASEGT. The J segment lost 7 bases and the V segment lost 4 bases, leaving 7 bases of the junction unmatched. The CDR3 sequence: CASSAGGLGNEQFF. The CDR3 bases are TGTGCCAGCAGTGCGGGGGGACTTGGTAATGAGCAGTTCTTC.

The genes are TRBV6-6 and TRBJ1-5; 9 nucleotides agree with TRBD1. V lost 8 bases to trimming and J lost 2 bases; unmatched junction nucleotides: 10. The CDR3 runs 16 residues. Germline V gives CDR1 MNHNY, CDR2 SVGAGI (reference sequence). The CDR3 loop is CASGRQGVYGNQPQHF. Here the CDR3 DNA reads TGTGCCAGCGGCAGACAGGGGGTGTATGGCAATCAGCCCCAGCATTTT.

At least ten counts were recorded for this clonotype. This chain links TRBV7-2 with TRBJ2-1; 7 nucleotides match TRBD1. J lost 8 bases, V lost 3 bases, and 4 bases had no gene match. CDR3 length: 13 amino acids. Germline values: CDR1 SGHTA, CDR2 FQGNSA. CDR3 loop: CASSFDRVYEQFF. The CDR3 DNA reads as TGTGCCAGCAGCTTTGACAGGGTATATGAGCAGTTCTTC.

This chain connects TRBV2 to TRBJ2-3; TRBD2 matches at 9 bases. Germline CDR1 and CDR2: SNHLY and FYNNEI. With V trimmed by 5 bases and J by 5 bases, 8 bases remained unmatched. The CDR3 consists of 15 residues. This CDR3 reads CASSTRGGARDTQYF. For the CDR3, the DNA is TGTGCCAGCAGTACACGCGGGGGGGCTAGAGATACGCAGTATTTT.

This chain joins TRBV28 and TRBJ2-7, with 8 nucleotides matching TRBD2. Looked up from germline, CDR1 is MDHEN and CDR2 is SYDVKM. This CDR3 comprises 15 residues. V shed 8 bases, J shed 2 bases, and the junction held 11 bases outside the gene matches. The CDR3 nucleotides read TGTGCCAGCTGTTCGACTCGCGGGGGGACCTACGAGCAGTACTTC. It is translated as CASCSTRGGTYEQYF.

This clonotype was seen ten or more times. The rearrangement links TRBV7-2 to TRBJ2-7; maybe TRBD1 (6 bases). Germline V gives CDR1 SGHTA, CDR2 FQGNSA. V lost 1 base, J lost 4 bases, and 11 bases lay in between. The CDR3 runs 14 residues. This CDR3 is CASSLVPGAYEQYF. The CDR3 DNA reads TGTGCCAGCAGCTTAGTACCAGGGGCGTACGAGCAGTACTTC.

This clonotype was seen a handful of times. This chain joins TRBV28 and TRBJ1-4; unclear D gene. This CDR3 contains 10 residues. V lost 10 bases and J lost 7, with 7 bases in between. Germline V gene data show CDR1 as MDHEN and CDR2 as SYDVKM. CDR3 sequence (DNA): TGTGCCACCAAAGGTGAAAAACTGTTTTTT. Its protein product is CATKGEKLFF.

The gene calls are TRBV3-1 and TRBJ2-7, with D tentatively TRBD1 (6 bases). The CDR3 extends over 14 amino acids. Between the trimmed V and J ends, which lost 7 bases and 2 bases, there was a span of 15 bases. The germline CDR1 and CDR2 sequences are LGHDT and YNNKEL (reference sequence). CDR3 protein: CASTLLGQTYEQYF. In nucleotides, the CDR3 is TGTGCCAGCACCCTACTAGGACAGACCTACGAGCAGTACTTC.